What follows are 26 T cell receptor beta chains derived from one specimen sequenced in a study of cytomegalovirus exposure and HLA in healthy donors. Vbeta (60) and Jbeta (13) primers were used in the PCR. TCRdb's table, derived via immunoSEQ multiplex PCR, lists solely in-frame clones and lacks some. The sample includes 180,000 or so clones, about 79% of them seen just once. Sequencing was done on a sample of PBMCs. These receptors originate from a man in his forties or fifties in good health and CMV-seropositive.

This chain uses TRBV12-1 with TRBJ2-3; no DNA check was done on the table's D call, TRBD1. TRBV12-1 is marked as a pseudogene. The CDR3 has 15 residues. The CDR3 protein is CASSFWQNLTDTQYF. Written as DNA, the CDR3 is TGTGCCAGCAGCTTTTGGCAAAACCTCACAGATACGCAGTATTTT.

The V and J genes are TRBV6-6 and TRBJ1-1, with 7 nucleotides matching TRBD1. This CDR3 is 15 amino acids long. From germline, CDR1 is MNHNY and CDR2 SVGAGI (reference sequence). V lost 4 bases, J lost 5 bases, and 10 bases stayed unmatched. CDR3 region: CASSSDRASETEAFF. Written as DNA, the CDR3 is TGTGCCAGCAGTTCAGACAGGGCCTCGGAGACTGAAGCTTTCTTT.

The chain couples TRBV5-1 to TRBJ2-6; D not resolved. Trimming removed 4 bases from V and 4 bases from J, with 12 bases in between. Germline loops: CDR1 SGHRS, CDR2 YFSETQ. The CDR3 consists of 15 residues. The CDR3 bases are TGCGCCAGCAGCCTGACACCTACCGGGGCCAACGTCCTGACTTTC. This encodes CASSLTPTGANVLTF.

The chain employs TRBV28 and TRBJ1-2; perhaps TRBD1 as D (5 bases). The germline CDR1 and CDR2 sequences are MDHEN and SYDVKM. Trimming left V 4 bases short and J 4 bases short, with 10 bases between. There are 13 residues in the CDR3. The DNA of the CDR3 is TGTGCCAGCAGTTGGCGACAGATCTATGGCTACACCTTC. This sequence encodes CASSWRQIYGYTF.

The chain couples TRBV6-1 to TRBJ2-7; a possible D gene is TRBD2 (6 bases). This CDR3 is 13 amino acids long. Germline CDR1 and CDR2: MNHNS and SASEGT. V lost 2 bases and J lost 5, with 10 bases in between. In DNA form, the CDR3 reads TGTGCCAGCAGTGAAACTAGCTACCACGAGCAGTACGTC. Protein product: CASSETSYHEQYV.

J is TRBJ1-4 and V is TRBV28; no firm D call. CDR1 is MDHEN, CDR2 SYDVKM, per germline. V lost 3 bases and J lost 8, with 13 bases in between. The CDR3 runs to 14 residues. The CDR3 here is CASSLERLREKLFF. CDR3 nucleotides: TGTGCCAGCAGTTTGGAGCGCCTGCGGGAAAAACTGTTTTTT.

The chain uses TRBV13 and TRBJ2-7; 9 bases match TRBD1. The CDR3 runs 16 residues. Germline V CDR1 and CDR2: PRHDT, FYEKMQ (reference sequence). V lost 3 bases to trimming and J lost 3 bases; unmatched junction nucleotides: 9. CDR3 region: CASSFGTGTKVYEQYF. CDR3 nucleotide sequence: TGTGCCAGCAGCTTCGGGACAGGGACGAAGGTCTACGAGCAGTACTTC. Variable domain in full (rest from reference TRBV13 and TRBJ2-7): AAGVIQSPRHLIKEKRETATLKCYPIPRHDTVYWYQQGPGQDPQFLISFYEKMQSDKGSIPDRFSAQQFSDYHSELNMSSLELGDSALYFCASSFGTGTKVYEQYFGPGTRLTVT.

DNA of the CDR3: TGTGCCAGCGGCGGACAGGGAGCTAAGTCAGGCCGCTATGGCTACACCTTC. Amino acids: CASGGQGAKSGRYGYTF. The rearrangement links TRBV5-6 to TRBJ1-2, with TRBD1 matching over 8 bases. The ends lost 7 bases at V and 4 bases at J; junction bases unmatched: 18. The CDR3 is made up of 17 amino acids. The V gene's germline CDR1 is SGHDT and CDR2 YYEEEE.

This chain connects TRBV5-1 to TRBJ2-5, with 10 bases lining up with TRBD2. V lost 4 bases and J lost 5; bases outside the gene matches: 14. The CDR3 consists of 17 residues. The V gene's germline CDR1 is SGHRS and CDR2 YFSETQ. The CDR3 loop is CASSLTPGLARLETQYF. The CDR3 region has the DNA TGCGCCAGCAGCCTAACCCCGGGACTAGCGAGGTTGGAGACCCAGTACTTC. The variable domain in full, completed from reference TRBV5-1 and TRBJ2-5, reads KAGVTQTPRYLIKTRGQQVTLSCSPISGHRSVSWYQQTPGQGLQFLFEYFSETQRNKGNFPGRFSGRQFSNSRSEMNVSTLELGDSALYLCASSLTPGLARLETQYFGPGTRLLVL.

V usage is TRBV27 and J usage is TRBJ1-1; D is unresolved. The CDR3 contains 13 residues. The germline gives CDR1 MNHEY, CDR2 SMNVEV (reference sequence). Trimming left V 4 bases short and J 0 bases short, with 6 bases between. The CDR3 here is CASSSGLNTEAFF. The CDR3 coding sequence is TGTGCCAGCAGTTCGGGGTTGAACACTGAAGCTTTCTTT.

The chain uses TRBV14 and TRBJ2-7; TRBD1 aligns across 8 bases. V shed 3 bases, J shed 4 bases, and the junction held 11 bases outside the gene matches. Germline assignment: CDR1 SGHDN and CDR2 FVKESK. The CDR3 has 16 amino acids. The CDR3 DNA sequence: TGTGCCAGCAGCCAGACCGACAGGGGATATTGGTACGAGCAGTACTTC. Amino acid sequence: CASSQTDRGYWYEQYF.

The J gene is TRBJ1-2, the V gene TRBV7-2; maybe TRBD1 (6 bases). The CDR3 consists of 14 residues. V gave up 5 bases and J gave up 5 bases, with 15 bases separating them. Germline CDR1 is SGHTA and CDR2 is FQGNSA. CDR3 DNA: TGTGCCAGCAGCCTTCCGGGACAAAGATATGGCTACACCTTC. Translated, it gives CASSLPGQRYGYTF. The whole variable domain, filled in from reference TRBV7-2 and TRBJ1-2, reads GAGVSQSPSNKVTEKGKDVELRCDPISGHTALYWYRQSLGQGLEFLIYFQGNSAPDKSGLPSDRFSAERTGGSVSTLTIQRTQQEDSAVYLCASSLPGQRYGYTFGSGTRLTVV.

This clone was detected a few times. The chain carries TRBV6-6 and TRBJ2-2; maybe TRBD1 (6 bases). Germline lookup yields CDR1 MNHNY and CDR2 SVGAGI (reference sequence). Trimming removed 9 bases from V and 0 bases from J, with 17 bases in between. The CDR3 consists of 16 residues. The CDR3 sequence: CASGDTGIANTGELFF. The CDR3 DNA follows: TGTGCCAGTGGGGACACCGGGATCGCGAACACCGGGGAGCTGTTTTTT.

Notes on this clone: Other DNA variants within this sample encode the same CDR3. The chain is built from TRBV4-2 and TRBJ1-1, with D maybe TRBD1 (6 bases). Germline V CDR1 and CDR2: LGHNA, YNFKEQ. The length of the CDR3 is 15 residues. The V gene lost 0 bases and the J gene lost 5 bases, with 13 bases spanning the gap. The CDR3 region is CASSQDGGRGTEAFF. The CDR3 DNA reads as TGTGCCAGCAGCCAAGACGGCGGGAGGGGGACTGAAGCTTTCTTT.

The V gene is TRBV5-1, the J gene TRBJ2-5; a weak D match, TRBD2 (6 bases). V was pared by 4 bases and J by 4 bases, with 11 bases between. The CDR3 runs 13 residues. Looked up from germline, CDR1 is SGHRS and CDR2 is YFSETQ. CDR3 in DNA: TGCGCCAGCAGCCGGGACTTCGCAGAGACCCAGTACTTC. Amino acids: CASSRDFAETQYF.

The chain is built from TRBV5-1 and TRBJ1-3; TRBD1 matches at 7 bases. Germline V gives CDR1 SGHRS, CDR2 YFSETQ. This CDR3 has 15 residues. Trimming cost V 0 bases and J 4 bases; bases outside gene matches: 4. The CDR3, as DNA: TGCGCCAGCAGCTTGGAGGGGGCGAAAGGAAACACCATATATTTT. Its protein product is CASSLEGAKGNTIYF.

The rearrangement links TRBV5-4 to TRBJ2-1, with D possibly being TRBD2 (6 bases). The CDR3 loop spans 17 amino acids. Trimming took 0 bases from V and 3 from J, leaving 16 bases between them. Germline CDR1 reads SGHNT; CDR2 reads YYREEE (reference sequence). CDR3 nucleotides: TGTGCCAGCAGCTTGGAGGTAGGGAGCGGGTTCTACAATGAGCAGTTCTTC. This codes for CASSLEVGSGFYNEQFF.

The chain is built from TRBV13 and TRBJ1-2; 7 positions match TRBD1. The CDR3 consists of 14 residues. Losses at the gene ends were 5 bases for V and 8 bases for J; bases not matched to a gene: 11. Germline V gene sequence: CDR1 PRHDT, CDR2 FYEKMQ (reference sequence). CDR3 sequence reads: CASSPGGQLKGYTF. In DNA form, the CDR3 reads TGTGCCAGCAGCCCAGGGGGACAGTTGAAAGGCTACACCTTC.

The CDR3 loop reads CASSVPTMNTEAFF. The DNA for the CDR3 is TGTGCCAGCAGCGTCCCGACAATGAACACTGAAGCTTTCTTT. The rearrangement uses TRBV2 and TRBJ1-1; no clear D gene. The CDR3 sequence is 14 residues long. Germline V lookup: CDR1 SNHLY, CDR2 FYNNEI. Between the trimmed V and J ends, which lost 6 bases and 0 bases, there was a span of 11 bases.

V and J are TRBV11-2 and TRBJ2-2; D is unresolved. The ends were cut back, 2 bases at V and 8 bases at J, with 6 bases in the middle. Germline V lookup: CDR1 SGHAT, CDR2 FQNNGV. This CDR3 region has 12 residues. The CDR3 DNA is TGTGCCAGCAGCTTAAATTCAGGGGAGCTGTTTTTT. Translated: CASSLNSGELFF.

This clone was observed a handful of times. J is TRBJ2-3 and V is TRBV9; 12 nucleotides match TRBD2. The junction had 5 bases not matched to a gene; V was cut back by 4 bases and J by 2 bases. From germline, CDR1 is SGDLS and CDR2 YYNGEE. This CDR3 contains 16 residues. CDR3 amino acids: CASSFGLAGNTDTQYF. In nucleotides, the CDR3 is TGTGCCAGCAGCTTTGGACTAGCGGGGAACACAGATACGCAGTATTTT.

The V call is TRBV9, the J call TRBJ1-2; perhaps TRBD1 as D (6 bases). Trimming stripped 4 bases from V and 8 bases from J, with 27 bases between. Germline CDR1 is SGDLS and CDR2 is YYNGEE. CDR3 length equals 17 residues. CDR3 bases: TGTGCCAGCAGCAGTTACTCGAGCCAAGGGGGGGATATCGGCTACACCTTC. Protein: CASSSYSSQGGDIGYTF.

The chain couples TRBV2 to TRBJ2-2; 7 nucleotides match TRBD1. With 7 bases clipped from V and 5 bases from J, the junction kept 7 bases outside the gene matches. Germline V gene lookup returns CDR1 SNHLY and CDR2 FYNNEI. This CDR3 is built from 14 residues. The CDR3 protein is CASTGQGVTGELFF. The CDR3 DNA sequence: TGTGCCAGCACCGGGCAGGGGGTAACCGGGGAGCTGTTTTTT.

The chain has TRBV27 and TRBJ1-1; 8 bases are a match to TRBD1. After removal of 6 bases from V and 1 base from J, the junction contained 16 bases not matched to a gene. CDR1 and CDR2 (germline): MNHEY, SMNVEV (reference sequence). The CDR3 loop spans 18 amino acids. CDR3 region: CASRQHKGQGAKNTEAFF. The DNA for the CDR3 is TGTGCCAGCAGACAACATAAAGGACAGGGCGCTAAGAACACTGAAGCTTTCTTT.

J is TRBJ2-2 and V is TRBV19; maybe TRBD1 (6 bases). This CDR3 is 14 amino acids long. V was trimmed by 2 bases and J by 6 bases, leaving 10 bases between them. Germline CDR1 and CDR2: LNHDA and SQIVND (reference sequence). CDR3 bases: TGTGCCAGTAGTATACAACAGGGTGCCGGGGAGCTGTTTTTT. Translated: CASSIQQGAGELFF.

Notes on this clone: An end of the junction does not agree with germline; a read error may underlie this. V and J are TRBV4-1 and TRBJ1-1, with D hard to call. Germline-derived CDR1 and CDR2 are MGHRA and YSYEKL. The CDR3 covers 14 residues. CDR3: CAGSQDRRGNEAFF. The CDR3 nucleotides read TGCGCCGGCAGCCAAGATCGTAGAGGGAACGAAGCTTTCTTT.